This T cell receptor beta chain was found in a study of cytomegalovirus exposure and HLA in healthy donors. Overall study results and limits: 164 TCR beta chains were listed as cytomegalovirus-associated.

Germline CDR1 and CDR2: SGHTA and FQGNSA. Trimming took off 1 base at V and 13 bases at J, with 16 bases between the two ends. CDR3 size: 13 residues. Details on this clone: Its cognate antigen is unknown.

The data were produced by immunoSEQ multiplex PCR, yet TCRdb's version contains in-frame clones alone and is incomplete. This sample has around 52,000 clones, with 88% found just once. The sequence was obtained from a woman in her 30s in good health and CMV-seronegative. J is TRBJ1-2 and V is TRBV7-2; D is perhaps TRBD1 (5 bases). The sample was PBMCs. This CDR3 is CASSLVGQGHGTF. DNA for the CDR3: TGTGCCAGCAGCTTAGTAGGACAAGGTCACGGCACCTTC.